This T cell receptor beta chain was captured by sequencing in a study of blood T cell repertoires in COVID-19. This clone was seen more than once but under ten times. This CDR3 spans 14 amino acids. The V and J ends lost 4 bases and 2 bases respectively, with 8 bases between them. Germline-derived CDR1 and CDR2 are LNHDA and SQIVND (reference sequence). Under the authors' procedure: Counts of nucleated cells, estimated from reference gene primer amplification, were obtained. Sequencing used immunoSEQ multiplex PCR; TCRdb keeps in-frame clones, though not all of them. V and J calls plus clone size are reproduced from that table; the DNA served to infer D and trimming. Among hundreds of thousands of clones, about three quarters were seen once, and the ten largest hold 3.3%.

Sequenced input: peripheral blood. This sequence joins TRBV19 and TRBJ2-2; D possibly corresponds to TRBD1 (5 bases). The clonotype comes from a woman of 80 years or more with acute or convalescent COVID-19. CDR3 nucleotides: TGTGCCAGTAGTACCAGGGATAACACCGGGGAGCTGTTTTTT. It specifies CASSTRDNTGELFF.